This TCR beta chain was captured in a study of cytomegalovirus exposure and HLA in healthy donors. A note on this clone: Its specificity is not known.

Study results and limitations: Per published accounts, TCR beta sequences correctly predicted the HLA-A and HLA-B alleles of most subjects. TCR beta chains numbering more than 150 were designated cytomegalovirus-associated.

This CDR3 spans 14 amino acids. Germline CDR1 MNHEY, CDR2 SMNVEV (reference sequence). V gave up 5 bases and J gave up 4 bases; unmatched junction bases: 5. The PCR contained 60 Vbeta and 13 Jbeta primers. Clones were sequenced by immunoSEQ multiplex PCR, and TCRdb holds only the in-frame ones, with some missing. The sample includes 150,000 to 200,000 clones, roughly 80% of them seen just once. Sequenced sample: PBMCs. This clonotype originated in a man in his forties in good health and CMV-seronegative. The V gene is TRBV27, the J gene TRBJ1-5, with 7 bases identical to TRBD1. The CDR3 region is CASSPGTENQPQHF. The CDR3 bases are TGTGCCAGCAGTCCAGGGACAGAAAATCAGCCCCAGCATTTT.